This paragraph covers one T cell receptor (beta chain) sequence. Its antigen remains undetermined. No much larger clonotype is one base removed from it; base qualities were not supplied. The immunoSEQ Assay, a bias-controlled multiplex PCR, was used to amplify TCRbeta CDR3 regions from genomic DNA. In the original analysis: The number of nucleated cells in each sample was estimated from the amplification of reference gene primers within the assay. Sequence reads were collapsed and filtered to measure the absolute abundance of every unique TCRbeta CDR3 rearrangement. For each sample, productive Simpson clonality was calculated as the square root of Simpson's diversity index across productive rearrangements. The table comes from immuneACCESS by way of TCRdb, which keeps in-frame sequences with V and J called. Part of the clones is missing from these tables; in studies checked, under half for an unresolved V gene and the rest for unknown reasons. V, J and clone size reflect that table, while D and trimming were determined from the DNA. This sample holds approximately 230,000 clones; around 90% were observed only once. 3% to 3.5% of the sample is held by the ten biggest clonotypes.

Each collaborating institution followed its own protocols to collect whole blood in K2EDTA tubes. For TCRbeta analysis, collaborators shipped samples in one of three forms: frozen whole blood, isolated PBMCs, or DNA extracted from either of those sample types. The data were obtained in a study of blood T cell repertoires in COVID-19 (dated by TCRdb to 2020 to 2022). Broadly, across the study: Samples covering the acute and convalescent phases of COVID-19 were provided by collaborators in the United States, Italy and Spain. Where HLA class I and class II types were available, the types were taken from metadata supplied by the sample provider, not from assay-based typing. The prospective study material was composed of cDNA or gDNA derived from T cells, B-cell-depleted T cells, or PBMCs. Nearly every sample came with metadata listing a de-identified subject ID, COVID-19 status, age in years and sex. The repertoires were made available in a free public database intended to serve as a resource for research on the immune response to SARS-CoV-2. Deeply sampled blood TCRbeta repertoires from subjects exposed to, actively infected with, or recovered from COVID-19 were included in the dataset. Samples came from the ongoing ImmuneRACE study (first 160 participants) plus 1,254 subjects from 6 global collaborators. What the research found in general, with its limitations: The quantity of clinical and demographic metadata differed by source and by participant and was supplied without curation.

There are 14 amino acids in the CDR3, from cysteine to phenylalanine inclusive. CDR3 DNA only is kept here, 42 bases in frame from base 1. The sample comprised peripheral blood. The sequence came from a young man with active or convalescent COVID-19. The rearranged segments are TRBV21-1 and TRBJ1-1. TRBV21-1 is shown as a pseudogene. The CDR3 sequence is CASSKALRSTEAFF. The sequenced DNA is TGTGCCAGCAGCAAAGCGCTGAGGAGCACTGAAGCTTTCTTT.